This is a list of T cell receptor beta chains from one sample in a study of radiotherapy plus CTLA-4 blockade in lung cancer. Method: immunoSEQ multiplex PCR; TCRdb's copy keeps in-frame clones and lacks some. This repertoire shows approximately 89,000 clones, about four fifths found once; its top ten account for just over 14%. Material: peripheral blood, obtained from a patient treated with radiotherapy plus ipilimumab. These receptor sequences come from a human donor with non-small cell lung cancer that progressed on radiotherapy plus ipilimumab. The CDR3 runs from the conserved cysteine through the conserved F or W. D genes are given only for firm matches. Expanded clones get a size class; other rows say once, few or many, or leave the size out.

D: -
V: TRBV5-1
size: -
J: TRBJ2-5
DNA: TGCGCCAGCAGCTTGCTCCTCGAAGAGACCCAGTACTTC
CDR3: CASSLLLEETQYF

D: -
V: TRBV6-1
size: -
J: TRBJ1-1
DNA: TGTGCCAGCAGTGAAGCGGGGGGGGCTTTCGGCACTGAAGCTTTCTTT
CDR3: CASSEAGGAFGTEAFF

D: TRBD1
V: TRBV4-3
size: -
J: TRBJ1-2
DNA: TGCGCCAGCAGCCAAGTGACAGGGGGAGGGTATGGCTACACCTTC
CDR3: CASSQVTGGGYGYTF

D: TRBD1
V: TRBV6-6
size: -
J: TRBJ2-7
DNA: TGTGCCAGCAGGGGACAGTCCTACGAGCAGTACTTC
CDR3: CASRGQSYEQYF

D: TRBD1
V: TRBV5-8
size: -
J: TRBJ1-4
DNA: TGTGCCAGCACCCGGAGGACAGGTCTTGCTGAAAAACTGTTTTTT
CDR3: CASTRRTGLAEKLFF

D: -
V: TRBV19
size: -
J: TRBJ1-2
DNA: TGTGCCAGTGGTCAGGGAATCGGCTACACCTTC
CDR3: CASGQGIGYTF

D: -
V: TRBV11-2
size: -
J: TRBJ2-3
DNA: TGTGCCAGCAGCTTGGGGACTCTAGCCCGAGGGACGCAGTATTTT
CDR3: CASSLGTLARGTQYF

D: -
V: TRBV5-4
size: -
J: TRBJ2-3
DNA: TGTGCCAGCAGCTTCAAGATCACAGATACGCAGTATTTT
CDR3: CASSFKITDTQYF

D: -
V: TRBV6-4
size: few
J: TRBJ1-6
DNA: TGTGCCAGGGATGTCAATTCACCCCTCCACTTT
CDR3: CARDVNSPLHF

D: TRBD1
V: TRBV5-8
size: -
J: TRBJ2-7
DNA: TGTGCCAGCAGCCGGATCTACCGGGACAGGGGGTACGAGCAGTACTTC
CDR3: CASSRIYRDRGYEQYF

D: -
V: TRBV29-1
size: once
J: TRBJ2-1
DNA: TGCAGCGTTGGGGTCCCGGGCGGGAAGAGCTCCTACAATGAGCAGTTCTTC
CDR3: CSVGVPGGKSSYNEQFF

D: TRBD1
V: TRBV9
size: -
J: TRBJ2-1
DNA: TGTGCCAGCAGCGTGGAATTAGCTCGGGACAGAGCCTACAATGAGCAGTTCTTC
CDR3: CASSVELARDRAYNEQFF

D: TRBD1
V: TRBV4-3
size: -
J: TRBJ1-2
DNA: TGCGCCAGCAGCCAGAGGAGCGGACAGGGGCCCTATGGCTACACCTTC
CDR3: CASSQRSGQGPYGYTF

D: -
V: TRBV18
size: -
J: TRBJ1-3
DNA: TGTGCCAGCTCACCTCAGGGTGCCGGAAACACCATATATTTT
CDR3: CASSPQGAGNTIYF

D: TRBD1
V: TRBV19
size: -
J: TRBJ1-5
DNA: TGTGCCAGTAGCACCACAGGGGGAAGTAATCAGCCCCAGCATTTT
CDR3: CASSTTGGSNQPQHF

D: TRBD1
V: TRBV28
size: -
J: TRBJ1-6
DNA: TGTGCCAGCAGTTCTCGGGACAGCTCCTATAATTCACCCCTCCACTTT
CDR3: CASSSRDSSYNSPLHF

D: -
V: TRBV6-1
size: -
J: TRBJ1-1
DNA: TGTGCCAGCAGTTCTAAAGCAGGGGTCAGCACTGAAGCTTTCTTT
CDR3: CASSSKAGVSTEAFF

D: -
V: TRBV15
size: once
J: TRBJ1-6
DNA: TGTGCCACCAGCAAAGTTTCGGGGGGCCCATCACCCCTCCACTTT
CDR3: CATSKVSGGPSPLHF

D: -
V: TRBV21-1
size: -
J: TRBJ2-1
DNA: TGTGCCAGCAGCAAAGAGAGGCTAGCCGAATGGCAGTTCTTC
CDR3: CASSKERLAEWQFF

D: -
V: TRBV14
size: -
J: TRBJ1-1
DNA: TGTGCCAGCAGCCCGAGTATGAACACTGAAGCTTTCTTT
CDR3: CASSPSMNTEAFF

D: -
V: TRBV19
size: -
J: TRBJ1-1
DNA: TGTGCCAGTAGTATGATACAGGAGAACACTGAAGCTTTCTTT
CDR3: CASSMIQENTEAFF

D: -
V: TRBV28
size: -
J: TRBJ1-6
DNA: TGTGCCAGCACCCGCCCCTCTGGTAATTCACCCCTCCACTTT
CDR3: CASTRPSGNSPLHF

D: TRBD2
V: TRBV6-1
size: -
J: TRBJ2-3
DNA: TGTGCCAGCAGTGGCCCCTGGGAGGGATTACGAGATACGCAGTATTTT
CDR3: CASSGPWEGLRDTQYF

D: -
V: TRBV2
size: -
J: TRBJ1-5
DNA: TGTGCCAGCAGTGGTGGTCAGGGGCTCCAGCCCCAGCATTTT
CDR3: CASSGGQGLQPQHF

D: -
V: TRBV5-6
size: -
J: TRBJ2-5
DNA: TGTGCCAGCAGTTCTGGCACCCTCCAAGAGACCCAGTACTTC
CDR3: CASSSGTLQETQYF

D: -
V: TRBV9
size: -
J: TRBJ2-2
DNA: TGTGCCAGCAGCGTAGTTCCGAACACCGGGGAGCTGTTTTTT
CDR3: CASSVVPNTGELFF

D: -
V: TRBV6-5
size: few
J: TRBJ2-7
DNA: TGTGCCAGCAGTCGAGGACAGTCCTACGAGCAGTACTTC
CDR3: CASSRGQSYEQYF

D: -
V: TRBV7-9
size: -
J: TRBJ2-5
DNA: TGTGCCAGCACCTTATGGGGGGAGACCCAGTACTTC
CDR3: CASTLWGETQYF

D: -
V: TRBV27
size: -
J: TRBJ1-1
DNA: TGTGCCAGCAGTTTCCGGTCGACACAATCGAAAGCTTTCTTT
CDR3: CASSFRSTQSKAFF

D: TRBD1
V: TRBV27
size: -
J: TRBJ1-1
DNA: TGTGCCAGCAGTTTATCTTGGTGGCAGGGGGACACTGAAGCTTTCTTT
CDR3: CASSLSWWQGDTEAFF

D: -
V: TRBV11-2
size: -
J: TRBJ1-2
DNA: TGTGCCAGCAGCTTAGATTTTGGGGGGCTGGGCTACACCTTC
CDR3: CASSLDFGGLGYTF

D: -
V: TRBV4-3
size: -
J: TRBJ2-3
DNA: TGCGCCAGCAGCCAAGATCGCGGGCCCACAGATACGCAGTATTTT
CDR3: CASSQDRGPTDTQYF

D: TRBD2
V: TRBV9
size: -
J: TRBJ2-7
DNA: TGTGCCAGCAGCGCCGGGGGGGCTAGCTGGGCCTACGAGCAGTACTTC
CDR3: CASSAGGASWAYEQYF

D: -
V: TRBV5-1
size: -
J: TRBJ2-5
DNA: TGCGCCAGCAGCTCGGACACATTCGGGGAGACCCAGTACTTC
CDR3: CASSSDTFGETQYF

D: -
V: TRBV11-1
size: -
J: TRBJ2-7
DNA: TGTGCCAGCAGCTCCGGTAGGCGACTCTCCTACGAGCAGTACTTC
CDR3: CASSSGRRLSYEQYF

D: -
V: TRBV29-1
size: few
J: TRBJ2-7
DNA: TGCAGCGTAGTAGGGGTTTACGAGCAGTACTTC
CDR3: CSVVGVYEQYF

D: TRBD1
V: TRBV4-3
size: -
J: TRBJ1-3
DNA: TGCGCCAGCAGCCAGGACAGGTTAAACTCTGGAAACACCATATATTTT
CDR3: CASSQDRLNSGNTIYF

D: -
V: TRBV5-4
size: -
J: TRBJ1-2
DNA: TGTGCCAGCAGCCTGGGGGGCGTTAGCTATGGCTACACCTTC
CDR3: CASSLGGVSYGYTF

D: TRBD2
V: TRBV6-5
size: -
J: TRBJ2-7
DNA: TGTGCCAGCAGCCACGGGGGGGGCAGAAAGTACGAGCAGTACTTC
CDR3: CASSHGGGRKYEQYF

D: TRBD2
V: TRBV5-4
size: -
J: TRBJ2-3
DNA: TGTGCCAGCAGCCTAGCGGGAACCCGGGATACGCAGTATTTT
CDR3: CASSLAGTRDTQYF

D: TRBD1
V: TRBV7-9
size: -
J: TRBJ1-4
DNA: TGTGCCAGCAGTTTAGGACAGGGGGCGAATCCGTTTTTT
CDR3: CASSLGQGANPFF

D: TRBD1
V: TRBV19
size: few
J: TRBJ1-1
DNA: TGTGCCAGTAGCTACTCACCGGGACAGGGGAACACTGAAGCTTTCTTT
CDR3: CASSYSPGQGNTEAFF

D: TRBD1
V: TRBV15
size: medium-sized
J: TRBJ2-7
DNA: TGTGCCACCAGTCAGGGGGTCCAGAACGAGCAGTACTTC
CDR3: CATSQGVQNEQYF

D: TRBD2
V: TRBV2
size: -
J: TRBJ2-7
DNA: TGTGCCAGCAAGAGCGGGAGTACCAGCACCTCGGAGCAGTACTTC
CDR3: CASKSGSTSTSEQYF

D: TRBD1
V: TRBV14
size: -
J: TRBJ1-1
DNA: TGTGCCAGCAGCCATTTGACAGGGGGCTATGTCGCTGAAGCTTTCTTT
CDR3: CASSHLTGGYVAEAFF

D: -
V: TRBV7-2
size: -
J: TRBJ2-5
DNA: TGTGCCAGCAGCTGGTATGAGACCCAGTACTTC
CDR3: CASSWYETQYF

D: TRBD2
V: TRBV9
size: few
J: TRBJ2-7
DNA: TGTGCCAGCAGCCGGGGAACTAGCGGACTCCAGTACGAGCAGTACTTC
CDR3: CASSRGTSGLQYEQYF

D: -
V: TRBV7-2
size: -
J: TRBJ2-7
DNA: TGTGCCAGCAGCTTAAGAGGACCCTCGGGTCCTCCGTACGAGCAGTACTTC
CDR3: CASSLRGPSGPPYEQYF

D: -
V: TRBV19
size: -
J: TRBJ1-2
DNA: TGTGCCAGTAGTATAGTGGGGGCCGGCTATGGCTACACCTTC
CDR3: CASSIVGAGYGYTF

D: TRBD1
V: TRBV11-3
size: -
J: TRBJ2-3
DNA: TGTGCCAGCAGCTTCCGGACAGGGACCACAGATACGCAGTATTTT
CDR3: CASSFRTGTTDTQYF

D: -
V: TRBV7-2
size: -
J: TRBJ2-5
DNA: TGTGCCAGCAGCTTATTTAGGGAGACCCAGTACTTC
CDR3: CASSLFRETQYF

D: -
V: TRBV5-6
size: -
J: TRBJ2-4
DNA: TGTGCCAGCAGCTCCTACTGGGCCTCCCCAGGGGCAGCCAAAAACATTCAGTACTTC
CDR3: CASSSYWASPGAAKNIQYF

D: TRBD1
V: TRBV29-1
size: once
J: TRBJ1-1
DNA: TGCAGCGGCCTAGGACAGGGGGGGTTGGCTTTCTTT
CDR3: CSGLGQGGLAFF

D: -
V: TRBV10-3
size: few
J: TRBJ2-5
DNA: TGTGCCATCAGTGAAGGCAAACAAGAGACCCAGTACTTC
CDR3: CAISEGKQETQYF

D: -
V: TRBV2
size: -
J: TRBJ1-5
DNA: TGTGCCAGCAGTGGTTTTAGGGGAAGCAATCAGCCCCAGCATTTT
CDR3: CASSGFRGSNQPQHF